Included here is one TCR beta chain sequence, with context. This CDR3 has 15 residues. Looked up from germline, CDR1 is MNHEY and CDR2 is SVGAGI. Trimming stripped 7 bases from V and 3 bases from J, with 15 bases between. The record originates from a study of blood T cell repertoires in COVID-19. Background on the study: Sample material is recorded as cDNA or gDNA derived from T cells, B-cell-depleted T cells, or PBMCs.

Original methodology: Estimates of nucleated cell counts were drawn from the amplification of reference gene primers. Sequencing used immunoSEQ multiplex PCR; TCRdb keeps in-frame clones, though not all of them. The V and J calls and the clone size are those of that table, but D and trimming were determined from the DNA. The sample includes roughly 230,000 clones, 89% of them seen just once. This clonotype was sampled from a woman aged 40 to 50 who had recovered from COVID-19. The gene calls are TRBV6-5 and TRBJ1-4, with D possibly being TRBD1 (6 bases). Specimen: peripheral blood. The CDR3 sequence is CASTITGRPNEKLFF. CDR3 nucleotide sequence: TGTGCCAGCACGATAACAGGGCGTCCTAATGAAAAACTGTTTTTT.